Shown below are 5 T cell receptor delta chains from a single sample sequenced in a study of gamma-delta T cells after stem cell transplantation. TCRdb reapplied CATT to the RT-PCR reads. The table records some 2,800 delta-chain clones, under 3% of them present only once. Sequences were obtained from gamma-delta T cells. These receptors originate from a human donor. It is not recorded whose cells these are; they may come from a transplant donor.

A note on this clone: Translating this DNA gives a protein that differs at residue 10 from the TCRdb one, which belongs to a much larger clone; a read error is likely, and the protein shown is this translation. The rearrangement joins TRDV2 to TRDJ1; D unclear. Between the trimmed V and J ends, which lost 0 bases and 3 bases, there was a span of 13 bases. This CDR3 contains 15 residues. In germline, CDR1 is GEAIGNYY, CDR2 EKD. As DNA, the CDR3 is TGTGCCTGTGACACCGTTGGAAGGTACGCCGATAAACTCATCTTT. Its protein product is CACDTVGRYADKLIF.

About this clone itself: A far larger clone is one nucleotide away, so this likely arose from a read error. The chain is built from TRDV2 and TRDJ1; TRDD3 matches 7 bases. Germline V lookup: CDR1 GEAIGNYY, CDR2 EKD. This CDR3 region has 17 residues. CDR3 amino acids: CACGTVRALGDTDKLIF. The CDR3 nucleotides read TGTGCCTGTGGCACCGTCCGAGCTCTGGGGGACACCGATAAACTCATCTTT.

With regard to this clone: TCRdb's entry gives the protein of a much larger clone, which mismatches this DNA's translation at residue 8, likely from a read error; the protein reported here is translated from the DNA. V gene TRDV2 combines with J gene TRDJ1; 7 bases agree with TRDD3. V shed 3 bases and J 0 bases; nucleotides not matched to a gene: 6. The V gene's germline CDR1 is GEAIGNYY and CDR2 EKD. The CDR3 loop spans 15 amino acids. The CDR3 spells CACDLLGQHTDKLIF. In nucleotides, the CDR3 is TGTGCCTGTGACTTACTGGGGCAGCACACCGATAAACTCATCTTT.

With respect to this clone: TCRdb attributes to this sequence the protein of a much larger clone, which differs from the DNA translation at residue 4; a read error is likely, and the protein displayed is translated from the DNA. This chain's CDR3 is CACGGLELGDTDKLIF. CDR3 DNA sequence: TGTGCCTGTGGAGGTTTGGAGCTGGGGGACACCGATAAACTCATCTTT. The chain employs TRDV2 and TRDJ1; 7 bases map to TRDD3. CDR1 and CDR2 from the germline V gene are GEAIGNYY and EKD. Trimming at V came to 5 bases and at J to 0 bases, leaving 11 bases not matched to a gene. The CDR3 runs 16 residues.

There are a few counts of this clone. The rearrangement links TRDV2 to TRDJ1; TRDD3 matches at 9 bases. This CDR3 region has 16 residues. V was pared by 3 bases and J by 0 bases, with 7 bases of the junction left unmatched. Per the germline V gene, CDR1 is GEAIGNYY and CDR2 is EKD. As DNA, the CDR3 is TGTGCCTGTGACGTACTGGGGGAGCCGTACACCGATAAACTCATCTTT. This gives the protein CACDVLGEPYTDKLIF.